This paragraph covers one T cell receptor (beta chain) sequence. Its antigen is not known. The sample belongs to a study of CD8 T cells in Susac syndrome. Sequencing of TCR beta was carried out in blood CD8+ and CD4+ T cells. Study conclusions and caveats: The study acknowledged a relatively small number of individuals in its TCR sequencing and HLA analysis.

RNA totalling roughly 0.5 to 1 ug underwent reverse transcription with random hexamers. Multiplex immunoSEQ PCR targeted 54 Vbeta and 13 Jbeta TCR beta segments. TCRdb processed the immunoSEQ multiplex PCR reads anew with MiXCR; each CDR3 protein has one entry. The repertoire consists of hundreds of thousands of distinct CDR3 sequences, with roughly 85% occurring once and the leading ten covering over 0.1%. Germline V gene lookup returns CDR1 SGHNT and CDR2 YYREEE (reference sequence). This CDR3 has 11 amino acids. Deletions cut 6 bases from V and 9 bases from J, with 10 bases between. The origin of this receptor is a human donor with multiple sclerosis. Source material: CD8+ T cells from PBMCs. The chain employs TRBV5-4 and TRBJ2-1; the D gene is possibly TRBD1 (5 bases). CDR3 sequence reads: CASIDSFEQFF. In DNA form, the CDR3 reads TGTGCCAGCATCGACAGTTTTGAGCAGTTCTTC.